This T cell receptor (beta chain) was found in a study of cytomegalovirus exposure and HLA in healthy donors. Points from the study as a whole: It emerged from a later analysis that several of the most significant clusters appeared to be linked to common viral pathogens. Immune exposure information available was restricted to CMV serostatus.

Per germline, CDR1 LNHDA and CDR2 SQIVND (reference sequence). This CDR3 is built from 15 residues. Losses at the gene ends were 3 bases for V and 7 bases for J; bases not matched to a gene: 11. Healthy bone marrow donors formed the donor group. For this clone: Its target is unknown.

Primers: 60 Vbeta forward and 13 Jbeta reverse. The repertoire was sequenced with immunoSEQ multiplex PCR; TCRdb's copy has only in-frame clones and lacks some. This listing includes 150,000 to 200,000 clones. Sequencing was done on a sample of PBMCs. This sequence joins TRBV19 and TRBJ2-5; 7 bases are shared with TRBD2. This receptor was identified in a woman younger than 30 in good health and CMV-seropositive. CDR3 nucleotide sequence: TGTGCCAGTAGTATCCAGGGCCGGCCGGGGGGGACCCAGTACTTC. Translated, it gives CASSIQGRPGGTQYF.